The TCR beta chain under discussion was sequenced for a study of T-cell reconstitution after alpha-beta-depleted transplantation in children. A TCRbeta library incorporating unique molecular identifiers was prepared. TCRdb redid the calling of the PCR reads with MiXCR, one entry per CDR3 protein. The table lists hundreds of thousands of distinct CDR3 sequences, 15% to 20% of them singletons, with just over 40% in the top ten. The germline V gene encodes CDR1 SNHLY and CDR2 FYNNEI. This CDR3 spans 12 amino acids. V was pared by 4 bases and J by 4 bases, with 8 bases between. The input for sequencing was PBMCs, mostly from graft donor cells, taken 360 days after TCRalphabeta/CD19-depleted stem cell transplant. The receptor comes from a male patient aged 2-15 years who had a stem cell transplant for acute lymphoblastic leukemia, so the T cells may come from the graft donor. The chain employs TRBV2 and TRBJ2-7; D possibly corresponds to TRBD2 (6 bases). This CDR3 is CASSGGDYEQYF. The CDR3 nucleotides read TGTGCCAGCAGTGGCGGGGATTACGAGCAGTACTTC.